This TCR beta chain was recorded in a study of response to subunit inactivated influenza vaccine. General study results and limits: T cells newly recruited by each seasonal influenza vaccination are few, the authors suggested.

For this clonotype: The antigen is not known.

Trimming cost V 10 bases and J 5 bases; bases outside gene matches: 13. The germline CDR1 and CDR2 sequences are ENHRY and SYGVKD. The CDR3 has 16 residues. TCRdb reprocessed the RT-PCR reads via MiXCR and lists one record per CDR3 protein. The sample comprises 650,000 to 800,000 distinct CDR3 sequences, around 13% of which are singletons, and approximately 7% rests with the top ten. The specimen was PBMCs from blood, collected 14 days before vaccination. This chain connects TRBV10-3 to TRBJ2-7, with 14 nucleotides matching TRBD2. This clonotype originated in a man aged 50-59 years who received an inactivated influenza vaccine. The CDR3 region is CATTGTSGRRSNEQYF. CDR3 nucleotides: TGTGCCACCACCGGGACTAGCGGGAGACGGAGCAACGAGCAGTACTTC.